These 6 T cell receptor beta chains share one sample of origin, sequenced in a study of OX40 agonist ivuxolimab in advanced cancers. Method: immunoSEQ multiplex PCR; TCRdb's copy keeps in-frame clones and lacks some. The sample has 53,000 or so clones; 84% are singletons. This specimen was CD4+ or CD8+ T cells sorted from blood, taken in a trial of the OX40 agonist ivuxolimab. The receptors originated from an adult with an advanced solid tumor such as melanoma, head and neck, liver or kidney cancer.

As DNA, the CDR3 is TGTGCCAGTACCACCATACAGGGGAAGGCCAAAAACATTCAGTACTTC. Translation: CASTTIQGKAKNIQYF. The V and J genes are TRBV19 and TRBJ2-4, with TRBD1 matching over 7 bases. Looked up from germline, CDR1 is LNHDA and CDR2 is SQIVND (reference sequence). V was pared by 7 bases and J by 1 base, with 10 bases of the junction left unmatched. The CDR3 consists of 16 residues. Combining the CDR3 with reference TRBV19 and TRBJ2-4 gives the whole variable domain DGGITQSPKYLFRKEGQNVTLSCEQNLNHDAMYWYRQDPGQGLRLIYYSQIVNDFQKGDIAEGYSVSREKKESFPLTVTSAQKNPTAFYLCASTTIQGKAKNIQYFGAGTRLSVL.

This clone showed up just once. The J gene is TRBJ2-1, the V gene TRBV4-3; D might be TRBD2 (6 bases). Germline-derived CDR1 and CDR2 are LGHNA and YSLEER. The CDR3 contains 15 residues. Trimming stripped 1 base from V and 2 bases from J, with 9 bases between. The CDR3 DNA follows: TGCGCCAGCAGCCAAGGGGGAGGCACCTACAATGAGCAGTTCTTC. Protein sequence: CASSQGGGTYNEQFF.

The chain couples TRBV11-3 to TRBJ2-1; D not certain. This CDR3 has 15 residues. The V gene's germline CDR1 is SGHNT and CDR2 YENEEA. Trimming took off 6 bases at V and 2 bases at J, with 14 bases between the two ends. CDR3 bases: TGTGCCAGCAGGGCCCCGGCCAGAACCTACAATGAGCAGTTCTTC. Its translation is CASRAPARTYNEQFF. The entire variable domain, with the rest obtained from reference TRBV11-3 and TRBJ2-1, is as follows: EAGVVQSPRYKIIEKKQPVAFWCNPISGHNTLYWYLQNLGQGPELLIRYENEEAVDDSQLPKDRFSAERLKGVDSTLKIQPAELGDSAVYLCASRAPARTYNEQFFGPGTRLTVL.

In its sample, this clone was seen once. The chain joins TRBV6-1 to TRBJ2-1; D possibly matches TRBD1 or TRBD2 (5 bases each). Trimming cost V 2 bases and J 4 bases, with 9 bases left between them. The CDR3 loop spans 14 amino acids. Germline V lookup: CDR1 MNHNS, CDR2 SASEGT. In DNA, the CDR3 is TGTGCCAGCAGTGAACAGGGAGCATACAATGAGCAGTTCTTC. This translates into CASSEQGAYNEQFF.

The CDR3 loop is CASSIFLGHGYTF. CDR3 coding DNA: TGTGCCAGCAGCATTTTCCTAGGGCACGGCTACACCTTC. The chain couples TRBV11-2 to TRBJ1-2, with D unresolved. Germline lookup yields CDR1 SGHAT and CDR2 FQNNGV. The CDR3 loop spans 13 amino acids. V was clipped by 5 bases and J by 8 bases, with 15 bases between them.

This rearrangement joins TRBV18 to TRBJ2-1, with D unclear. The CDR3 consists of 12 residues. Looked up from germline, CDR1 is KGHSH and CDR2 is LQKENI. Trimming removed 5 bases at V and 10 bases at J, with 12 bases between. The CDR3 sequence is CASSGRFGEQFF. The DNA for the CDR3 is TGTGCCAGCTCAGGACGATTTGGGGAGCAGTTCTTC.